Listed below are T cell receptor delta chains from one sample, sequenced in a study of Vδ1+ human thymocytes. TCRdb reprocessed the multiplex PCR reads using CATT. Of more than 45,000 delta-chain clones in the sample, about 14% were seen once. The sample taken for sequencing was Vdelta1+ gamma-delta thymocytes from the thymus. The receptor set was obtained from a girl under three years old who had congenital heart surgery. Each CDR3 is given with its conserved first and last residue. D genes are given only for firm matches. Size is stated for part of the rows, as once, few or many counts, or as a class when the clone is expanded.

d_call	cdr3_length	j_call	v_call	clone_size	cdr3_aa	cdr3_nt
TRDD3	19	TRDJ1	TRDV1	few	CALGAPSGLGDRGADKLIF	TGTGCTCTTGGGGCCCCCTCGGGGCTGGGGGATAGAGGAGCCGATAAACTCATCTTT
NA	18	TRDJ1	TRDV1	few	CALGDLSSSRNWGARLIF	TGTGCTCTTGGGGACCTTTCGTCGTCCCGAAATTGGGGGGCCCGACTCATCTTT
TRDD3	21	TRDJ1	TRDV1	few	CALGSRGVPSRLTGGYIKLIF	TGTGCTCTTGGGTCCCGAGGGGTACCGAGTCGACTTACTGGGGGATACATTAAACTCATCTTT
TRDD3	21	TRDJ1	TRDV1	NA	CALGAGTLVLWGTTYTDKLIF	TGTGCTCTTGGGGCGGGAACCCTCGTACTCTGGGGGACCACGTACACCGATAAACTCATCTTT
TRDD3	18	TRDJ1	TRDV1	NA	CALVPRGVLGDDTDKLIF	TGTGCTCTTGTGCCCAGGGGCGTACTGGGGGATGACACCGATAAACTCATCTTT
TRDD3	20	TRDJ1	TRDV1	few	CALGERSKAGGYPYTDKLIF	TGTGCTCTTGGGGAACGAAGTAAGGCTGGGGGATATCCGTACACCGATAAACTCATCTTT
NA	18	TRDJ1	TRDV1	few	CALGGRYKRGLYTDKLIF	TGTGCTCTTGGTGGCCGATACAAAAGGGGATTGTACACCGATAAACTCATCTTT
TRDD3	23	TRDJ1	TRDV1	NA	CALGELRFPLLGDSLLYTDKLIF	TGTGCTCTTGGGGAACTGCGCTTCCCACTACTGGGGGACTCATTACTGTACACCGATAAACTCATCTTT
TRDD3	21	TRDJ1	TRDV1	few	CALGELDLPSTGGSYTDKLIF	TGTGCTCTTGGGGAACTAGACCTACCCAGTACTGGGGGGTCCTACACCGATAAACTCATCTTT
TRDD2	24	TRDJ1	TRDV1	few	CALGEPLGPPSYGPLGGYTDKLIF	TGTGCTCTTGGGGAACCCTTAGGCCCGCCTTCCTACGGGCCGCTGGGGGGATACACCGATAAACTCATCTTT
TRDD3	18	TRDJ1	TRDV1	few	CALGDTTLGTGDRDKLIF	TGTGCTCTTGGGGACACCACCCTTGGTACTGGGGACCGGGATAAACTCATCTTT
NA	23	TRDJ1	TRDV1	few	CALGELDSFLRSTGGRYTDKLIF	TGTGCTCTTGGGGAACTAGACTCCTTCCTCCGCTCTACTGGGGGCCGGTACACCGATAAACTCATCTTT
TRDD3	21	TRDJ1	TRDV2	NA	CACDTYPWADWGIQFTDKLIF	TGTGCCTGTGACACCTACCCTTGGGCGGACTGGGGGATACAGTTTACCGATAAACTCATCTTT
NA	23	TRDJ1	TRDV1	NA	CALGGPSYVSYWGMEEYTDKLIF	TGTGCTCTTGGGGGGCCTTCCTACGTTTCTTACTGGGGGATGGAAGAGTACACCGATAAACTCATCTTT
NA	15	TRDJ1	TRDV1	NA	CALGEFPPYTDKLIF	TGTGCTCTTGGGGAATTCCCTCCCTACACCGATAAACTCATCTTT
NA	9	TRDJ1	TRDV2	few	CAPTDKLIF	TGTGCCCCGACCGATAAACTCATCTTT
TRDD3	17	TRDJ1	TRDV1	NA	CALGELNDAMGIDKLIF	TGTGCTCTTGGGGAACTAAACGATGCCATGGGGATAGATAAACTCATCTTT
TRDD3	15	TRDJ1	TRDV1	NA	CALGEKLGDTRLLIF	TGTGCTCTTGGGGAGAAGCTGGGGGATACGCGTTTACTCATCTTT
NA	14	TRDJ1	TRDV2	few	CACDTYWSSDKLIF	TGTGCCTGTGATACGTACTGGTCTTCCGATAAGCTCATCTTT
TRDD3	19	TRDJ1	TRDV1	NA	CALGELVRLGDRDTDKLIF	TGTGCTCTTGGGGAACTAGTGCGACTGGGGGATAGGGACACCGATAAACTCATCTTT
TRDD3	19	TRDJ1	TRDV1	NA	CALGDCLGTGALGTDKLIF	TGTGCTCTTGGGGACTGTTTAGGGACTGGGGCTCTGGGGACCGATAAACTCATCTTT
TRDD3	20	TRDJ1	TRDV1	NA	CALGVAGEAGGYEGTDKLIF	TGTGCTCTTGGGGTAGCAGGTGAGGCTGGGGGATACGAGGGTACCGATAAACTCATCTTT
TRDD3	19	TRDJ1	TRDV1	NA	CALGELGARPTGGYEDLIF	TGTGCTCTTGGGGAATTGGGGGCCCGCCCGACTGGGGGATACGAAGACCTCATCTTT
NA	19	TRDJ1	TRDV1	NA	CALGEHRPWVPQDTDKLIF	TGTGCTCTTGGGGAACACCGTCCCTGGGTCCCGCAAGACACCGATAAACTCATCTTT
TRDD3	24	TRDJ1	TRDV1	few	CALGEPTPRPSPTGGFFHTDKLIF	TGTGCTCTTGGGGAACCCACACCCCGGCCTTCCCCTACTGGGGGGTTCTTTCACACCGATAAACTCATCTTT
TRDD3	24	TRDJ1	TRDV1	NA	CALGEPPPFLPTVTGGYGGDKLIF	TGTGCTCTTGGGGAACCCCCCCCATTCCTACCCACCGTTACTGGGGGATACGGGGGCGATAAACTCATCTTT
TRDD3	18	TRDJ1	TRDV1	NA	CALGPPRLGMGDTDKLIF	TGTGCTCTTGGACCTCCGAGACTGGGGATGGGGGACACCGATAAACTCATCTTT
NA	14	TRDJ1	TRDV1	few	CALGELSTLRKLIF	TGTGCTCTTGGGGAACTGTCCACCCTGCGTAAACTCATCTTT
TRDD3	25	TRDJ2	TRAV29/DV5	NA	CAARRSYGLYWGIRARPPLTAQLFF	TGTGCAGCACGAAGATCCTACGGGCTCTACTGGGGGATACGCGCGCGTCCCCCTTTGACAGCACAACTCTTCTTT
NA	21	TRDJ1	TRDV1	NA	CALGPEGLPTAGGRYTDKLIF	TGTGCTCTTGGGCCCGAAGGCCTTCCTACGGCTGGGGGACGCTACACCGATAAACTCATCTTT
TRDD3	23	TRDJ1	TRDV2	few	CAWGGLPTVPCWGIHPYTDKLIF	TGTGCCTGGGGGGGGCTTCCTACTGTTCCGTGCTGGGGGATACACCCGTACACCGATAAACTCATCTTT
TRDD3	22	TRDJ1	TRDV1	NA	CALGEPFARTPGGSRYTDKLIF	TGTGCTCTTGGGGAACCTTTTGCCAGAACGCCTGGGGGATCTCGATACACCGATAAACTCATCTTT
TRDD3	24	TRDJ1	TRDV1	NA	CALGGSLYTQLTGGYRPYTDKLIF	TGTGCTCTTGGGGGCTCCCTCTACACTCAATTAACTGGGGGATACAGACCGTACACCGATAAACTCATCTTT
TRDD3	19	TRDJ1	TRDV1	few	CALGELPLLGDIGSDKLIF	TGTGCTCTTGGGGAACTTCCGTTACTGGGGGATATCGGTTCCGATAAACTCATCTTT
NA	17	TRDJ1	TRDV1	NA	CALGELRSISCSWKLIF	TGTGCTCTTGGGGAACTTCGTTCCATATCCTGCTCGTGGAAACTCATCTTT
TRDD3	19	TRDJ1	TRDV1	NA	CALGELTYWGIINTDKLIF	TGTGCTCTTGGGGAACTAACCTACTGGGGGATAATTAACACCGATAAACTCATCTTT
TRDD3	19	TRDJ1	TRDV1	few	CALGEPAPTRLGVTDKLIF	TGTGCTCTTGGGGAACCTGCTCCCACCCGACTGGGGGTCACCGATAAACTCATCTTT
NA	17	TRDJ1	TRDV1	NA	CALGDYSKYLYTDKLIF	TGTGCTCTTGGGGACTACAGTAAATACCTCTACACCGATAAACTCATCTTT
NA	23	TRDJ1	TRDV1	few	CALGELPLSGAPGSRPVPDKLIF	TGTGCTCTTGGGGAACTACCCCTAAGTGGGGCCCCGGGTTCCCGTCCGGTGCCCGATAAACTCATCTTT
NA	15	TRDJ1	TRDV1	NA	CALGISTPPDDKLIF	TGTGCTCTTGGGATCAGCACACCTCCAGATGACAAACTCATCTTT
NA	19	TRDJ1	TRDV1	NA	CALGELGGSRTGNADKLIF	TGTGCTCTTGGGGAACTCGGTGGAAGCCGTACTGGGAACGCCGATAAACTCATCTTT
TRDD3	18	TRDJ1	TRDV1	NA	CALGVFSQTGGYASKLIF	TGTGCTCTTGGGGTCTTTTCCCAAACTGGGGGATACGCCAGTAAACTCATCTTT
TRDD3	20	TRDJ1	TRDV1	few	CALGDSRPHSYWGIPGKLIF	TGTGCTCTTGGGGATTCCCGTCCCCACTCATACTGGGGGATACCGGGTAAACTCATCTTT
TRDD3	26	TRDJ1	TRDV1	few	CALGEQLGLLRPELGDTRRFTDKLIF	TGTGCTCTTGGGGAACAGTTGGGCCTCCTACGACCTGAACTGGGGGATACGCGAAGGTTTACCGATAAACTCATCTTT
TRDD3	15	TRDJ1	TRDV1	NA	CALERGDTNTDKLIF	TGTGCTCTTGAAAGGGGGGATACAAACACCGATAAACTCATCTTT
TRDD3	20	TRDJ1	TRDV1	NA	CALGELVRTGGYLYTDKLIF	TGTGCTCTTGGGGAACTTGTGCGAACTGGGGGATACCTGTACACCGATAAACTCATCTTT
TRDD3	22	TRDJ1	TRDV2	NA	CAFPPPKKRVIGGAEDTDKLIF	TGTGCCTTTCCACCACCAAAAAAACGGGTCATTGGGGGAGCCGAGGACACCGATAAACTCATCTTT
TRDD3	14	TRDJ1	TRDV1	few	CALGGSVLGDSLIF	TGTGCTCTTGGGGGGTCAGTACTGGGGGATTCACTCATCTTT
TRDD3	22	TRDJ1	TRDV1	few	CALGELVSLLWGIRGYTDKLIF	TGTGCTCTTGGGGAACTAGTATCCCTACTCTGGGGGATACGGGGGTACACCGATAAACTCATCTTT
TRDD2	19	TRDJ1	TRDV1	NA	CALGEVAFLREGYTDKLIF	TGTGCTCTTGGGGAAGTCGCCTTCCTAAGGGAGGGGTACACCGATAAACTCATCTTT
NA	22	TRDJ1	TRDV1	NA	CALGPRPSYLPGGAGYTDKLIF	TGTGCTCTTGGGCCGAGGCCTTCGTACTTACCAGGAGGGGCCGGGTACACCGATAAACTCATCTTT
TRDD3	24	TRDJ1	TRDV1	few	CALGEALPTRGGTGGYSVDDKLIF	TGTGCTCTTGGGGAAGCCCTTCCTACCAGGGGTGGTACTGGGGGATACTCGGTCGACGATAAACTCATCTTT
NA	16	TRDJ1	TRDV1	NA	CALGTHTREVADKLIF	TGTGCTCTTGGGACCCATACGAGAGAGGTAGCCGATAAACTCATCTTT